The 10 T cell receptor beta chains given below trace back to one sample, sequenced in a study of neurological immune-mediated disorders. TCRdb itself ran the 5' RACE reads through MiXCR, one entry per CDR3 protein. The sample shows around 51,000 distinct CDR3 sequences, roughly 13% of them seen only once. Stated time point: longitudinal time-point 3. Input material: PBMCs. The source is a male donor with HTLV-1-associated myelopathy (HAM/TSP).

This clonotype was recorded at least ten times. The rearrangement joins TRBV29-1 to TRBJ1-4; D gene unclear. V was clipped by 4 bases and J by 6 bases, with 12 bases between them. CDR1 is SQVTM, CDR2 ANQGSEA, per germline. The CDR3 is made up of 13 amino acids. CDR3 in amino acids: CSVVSRGDEKLFF. The CDR3 region has the DNA TGCAGCGTTGTTTCGCGCGGGGATGAAAAACTGTTTTTT.

In this sample, this clonotype turned up many times. The CDR3 loop is CASSRQGADEELFF. In nucleotides, the CDR3 is TGCGCCAGCAGCCGACAGGGGGCGGACGAGGAGCTGTTTTTT. V usage is TRBV5-1 and J usage is TRBJ2-2; 10 positions match TRBD1. Trimming at V came to 4 bases and at J to 10 bases, leaving 7 bases not matched to a gene. The CDR3 extends over 14 amino acids. Germline CDR1 reads SGHRS; CDR2 reads YFSETQ.

The sample holds many counts of this clonotype. J is TRBJ2-1 and V is TRBV24-1; D is ambiguous. V lost 3 bases and J 0 bases, leaving 11 bases between the germline ends. The CDR3 has 16 amino acids. Germline lookup yields CDR1 KGHDR and CDR2 SFDVKD. CDR3 in DNA: TGTGCCACCAGTGATCCGGGTCCCAGCTCCTACAATGAGCAGTTCTTC. Its protein product is CATSDPGPSSYNEQFF.

This clonotype was detected many times. The chain joins TRBV5-1 to TRBJ2-7, with 8 bases lining up with TRBD2. Trimming cost V 0 bases and J 6 bases; bases outside gene matches: 5. The CDR3 consists of 14 residues. Germline CDR1 reads SGHRS; CDR2 reads YFSETQ. CDR3 region: CASSLAGGRGEQYF. CDR3 sequence (DNA): TGCGCCAGCAGCTTGGCGGGAGGGAGAGGCGAGCAGTACTTC.

The genes are TRBV29-1 and TRBJ2-7; TRBD2 agrees at 12 bases. This CDR3 region has 14 residues. Germline values: CDR1 SQVTM, CDR2 ANQGSEA. J gave up 0 bases and V 7 bases, and 4 bases lay outside the gene matches. The CDR3 region has the DNA TGCAGCGCGGCACTAGCGGGGGGCTCCTACGAGCAGTACTTC. It yields the protein CSAALAGGSYEQYF.

This clonotype was recorded at least ten times. The chain couples TRBV7-2 to TRBJ1-4; TRBD1 aligns across 7 bases. Looked up from germline, CDR1 is SGHTA and CDR2 is FQGNSA. J was trimmed by 8 bases and V by 3 bases; bases with no gene match: 9. The CDR3 is 15 residues long. The CDR3 region is CASSLTGRIGEKLFF. DNA for the CDR3: TGTGCCAGCAGCTTGACAGGGCGAATTGGAGAAAAACTGTTTTTT.

Regarding this clonotype: Germline is not matched at one junction end, which may reflect a read error. The rearrangement links TRBV9 to TRBJ2-7; TRBD2 agrees at 8 bases. CDR3 size: 15 residues. Germline CDR1 reads SGDLS; CDR2 reads YYNGEE. The CDR3 DNA sequence: TGTGCCATCAGCGTAGCTATGCGGGGGGAGTACGAGCAGTACTTC. The encoded protein is CAISVAMRGEYEQYF.

Ten or more counts support this clonotype. The CDR3 protein is CASSYAGPYEQYF. CDR3 sequence (DNA): TGTGCCAGCAGTTACGCGGGGCCCTACGAGCAGTACTTC. V usage is TRBV6-2 or TRBV6-3 and J usage is TRBJ2-7; perhaps TRBD2 as D (6 bases). Trimming pared 2 bases from V and 2 bases from J, leaving 7 bases between. The V gene's germline CDR1 is MNHEY and CDR2 SVGEGT. The CDR3 is 13 amino acids.

Many counts were recorded for this clonotype. This chain connects TRBV4-3 to TRBJ1-4; D perhaps matches TRBD1 (5 bases). The CDR3 is 18 amino acids. V was shortened by 0 bases and J by 3 bases, with 17 bases between the two germline ends. Germline V CDR1 and CDR2: LGHNA, YSLEER. The CDR3 coding sequence is TGCGCCAGCAGCCAAGAGGCAGACCGGGACGCCCCTAATGAAAAACTGTTTTTT. Translation gives CASSQEADRDAPNEKLFF.

This clonotype was recorded at least ten times. The chain joins TRBV5-1 to TRBJ1-2; maybe TRBD1 (5 bases). Trimming took 0 bases from V and 3 from J, leaving 6 bases between them. Germline CDR1 reads SGHRS; CDR2 reads YFSETQ. This CDR3 spans 13 amino acids. CDR3 nucleotide sequence: TGCGCCAGCAGCTTGGCACAGGACTATGGCTACACCTTC. Translation: CASSLAQDYGYTF.